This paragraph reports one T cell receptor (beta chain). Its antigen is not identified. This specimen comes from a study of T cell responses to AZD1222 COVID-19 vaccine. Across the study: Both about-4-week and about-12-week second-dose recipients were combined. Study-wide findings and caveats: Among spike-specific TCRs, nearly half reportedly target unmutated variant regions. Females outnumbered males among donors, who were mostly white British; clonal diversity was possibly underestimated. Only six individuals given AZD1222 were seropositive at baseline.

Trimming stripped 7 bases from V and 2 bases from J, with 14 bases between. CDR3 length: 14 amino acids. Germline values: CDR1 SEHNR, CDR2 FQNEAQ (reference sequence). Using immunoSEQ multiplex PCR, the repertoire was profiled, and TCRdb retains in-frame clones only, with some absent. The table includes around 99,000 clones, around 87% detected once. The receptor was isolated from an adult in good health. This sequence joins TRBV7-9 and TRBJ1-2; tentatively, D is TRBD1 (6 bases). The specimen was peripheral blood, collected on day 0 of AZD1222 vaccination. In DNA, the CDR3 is TGTGCCAGCACCCCAGGGGCCGACAACTATGGCTACACCTTC. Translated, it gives CASTPGADNYGYTF.